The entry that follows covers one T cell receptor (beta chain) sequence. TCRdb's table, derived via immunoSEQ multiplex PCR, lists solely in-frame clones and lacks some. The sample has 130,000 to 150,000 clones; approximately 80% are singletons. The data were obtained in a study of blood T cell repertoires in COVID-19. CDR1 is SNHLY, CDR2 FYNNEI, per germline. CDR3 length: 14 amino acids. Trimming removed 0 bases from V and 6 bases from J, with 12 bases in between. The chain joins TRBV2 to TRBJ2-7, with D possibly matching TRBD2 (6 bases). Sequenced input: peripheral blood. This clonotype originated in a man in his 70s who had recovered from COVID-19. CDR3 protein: CASSEALRGGEQYF. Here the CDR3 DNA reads TGTGCCAGCAGTGAAGCGCTTCGGGGAGGCGAGCAGTACTTC.